This T cell receptor beta chain is drawn from a study of a mutant IDH1 vaccine in newly diagnosed glioma. On the study more broadly: Patients received eight vaccinations in weeks 1, 3, 5, 7, 11, 15, 19, 23. Every participant had undergone radiotherapy, temozolomide, or both before, and most underwent both.

As for this clone: Its antigen remains unidentified.

The sample's time point: week 23, last vaccination. It was 300 ug of mutant IDH1 20-mer peptide that made up each vaccine dose, given with topical imiquimod. V gave up 3 bases and J gave up 9 bases, with 14 bases separating them. This CDR3 is built from 14 residues. Per germline, CDR1 ENHRY and CDR2 SYGVKD. TCRdb's copy holds only in-frame clones and misses some; the assay was immunoSEQ multiplex PCR. The sample lists tens of thousands of clones; over 70% were seen once. This TCR was sampled from a young man with glioma. Sample: PBMCs, taken from a glioma patient whose treatment included an IDH1 peptide vaccine. V usage is TRBV10-3 and J usage is TRBJ2-2, with no clear D. As DNA, the CDR3 is TGTGCCATCAGTGACCCTAAAGGGTCAAGGGAGCTGTTTTTT. Its protein product is CAISDPKGSRELFF.